The 4 T cell receptor beta chains in this list originate from one sample, sequenced in a study of human T cells and chemical hapten exposure. Time point described: patch test 3, about 24 weeks after DPC sensitization. Treatment reported: therapeutic diphenylcyclopropenone sensitization with weekly scalp DPC. TCRdb re-called the RACE reads with MiXCR, one entry per CDR3 protein. The data show over 70,000 distinct CDR3 sequences, approximately 11% seen once. This sample comprised whole blood, obtained in connection with sensitization to the hapten diphenylcyclopropenone (DPC). The receptor source for this set is a woman aged 30 to 39 with alopecia areata. Some clones in this sample may be carry-over from other donors' samples.

This clonotype was seen only a few times. The chain couples TRBV4-2 to TRBJ2-2, with a tentative D call TRBD2 (6 bases). CDR3 length equals 15 residues. CDR1 is LGHNA and CDR2 is YNFKEQ in the germline V gene. The ends were cut back, 5 bases at V and 4 bases at J, with 14 bases in the middle. CDR3 in DNA: TGTGCCAGCAGCGCGGGACTGACCTTCACCGGGGAGCTGTTTTTT. Protein: CASSAGLTFTGELFF.

The table lists this clonotype with a few counts. The chain is built from TRBV7-2 and TRBJ1-3; a possible D gene is TRBD1 (5 bases). V shed 0 bases and J shed 0 bases, with 9 bases lying between them. The CDR3 loop spans 16 amino acids. Per the germline V gene, CDR1 is SGHTA and CDR2 is FQGNSA. CDR3 nucleotide sequence: TGTGCCAGCAGCTTAGCCGGGGGGTTCTCTGGAAACACCATATATTTT. This gives the protein CASSLAGGFSGNTIYF.

This clonotype appeared many times. This chain uses TRBV28 with TRBJ1-6; TRBD1 might be the D (6 bases). V was shortened by 5 bases and J by 7 bases, with 15 bases between the two germline ends. The germline CDR1 and CDR2 sequences are MDHEN and SYDVKM. The CDR3 contains 15 residues. Here the CDR3 reads CASSPGGNQNSPLHF. CDR3 DNA: TGTGCCAGCAGTCCCGGGGGCAACCAGAATTCACCCCTCCACTTT. Full variable domain (remainder filled in from reference TRBV28 and TRBJ1-6): DVKVTQSSRYLVKRTGEKVFLECVQDMDHENMFWYRQDPGLGLRLIYFSYDVKMKEKGDIPEGYSVSREKKERFSLILESASTNQTSMYLCASSPGGNQNSPLHFGNGTRLTVT.

This clonotype appeared a few times. This chain joins TRBV27 and TRBJ1-3; D gene ambiguous. Trimming cost V 6 bases and J 1 base, with 10 bases left between them. The CDR3 contains 14 residues. The V gene's germline CDR1 is MNHEY and CDR2 SMNVEV (reference sequence). The CDR3, as DNA: TGTGCCAGCAGGTCCGTGGTTTCTGGAAACACCATATATTTT. This translates into CASRSVVSGNTIYF.